At least ten counts were recorded for the clone carrying this T cell receptor (beta chain). The data stem from a study of T-cell reconstitution after alpha-beta-depleted transplantation in children. Library preparation (for TCRbeta) was performed with unique molecular identifiers. TCRdb analysed the PCR reads with MiXCR anew, one entry per CDR3 protein. Of roughly 100,000 distinct CDR3 sequences in the sample, approximately 8% are singletons; the top ten hold over 15%. The germline V gene has CDR1 SGHTS and CDR2 YDEGEE. V was shortened by 4 bases and J by 2 bases, with 17 bases between the two germline ends. The CDR3 is made up of 16 amino acids.

This sample comprised PBMCs, obtained before TCRalphabeta/CD19-depleted stem cell transplant. The rearrangement links TRBV5-8 to TRBJ2-3; D remains ambiguous. The clonotype was recovered from a boy between 2 and 10 years old with acute lymphoblastic leukemia, due to receive a stem cell transplant. The CDR3 nucleotides read TGTGCCAGCAGCCTCGGAGTTCTAAGGGACACAGATACGCAGTATTTT. Translated: CASSLGVLRDTDTQYF.